This T cell receptor beta chain was recovered during a study of regulatory T cells in long-lasting Graves disease (dated by TCRdb to the early 2020s). With respect to the entire study: In the newly diagnosed Graves' disease group, patients had been taking antithyroid drugs for less than 3 months. Peripheral blood TCR sequencing and RNA sequencing compared persistent Graves' disease patients with newly diagnosed Graves' disease patients. The study took place in China and was registered as a clinical trial. TCR sequencing covered around 13 persistent and about 20 newly diagnosed Graves' disease patients, 33 samples in total.

This clonotype was detected ten times or more. The antigen it recognizes is unknown. Base qualities are missing; no much larger clone stands one base away. Study-wide findings and limitations: TRBV28, TRBJ1-2 and TRBJ2-5 were preferentially used in persistent disease, while TRBV20-1 and TRBJ2-1 were favored in newly diagnosed disease. Only the TCR beta chain was sequenced and analyzed. The study examined only peripheral blood because the primary lesion, thyroid tissue, could not be accessed. Patients with persistent disease shared more public clonotypes (approximately 2,500) than newly diagnosed patients did (around 980). The authors acknowledged the small sample size as a limitation that may reduce accuracy. Compared with newly diagnosed patients, patients with persistent Graves' disease had lower TCR Shannon entropy and fewer highly expanded clones, which suggests clonal expansion.

The protocol used for the library was multiplex PCR. The instrument was an Illumina HiSeq 4000. To build TCR beta libraries, CDR3 regions were amplified by Arm-PCR using iRepertoire HTBI primers. Gel purification was performed on PCR products prior to sequencing. The study's own analysis went as follows. Across samples, 60 to 80 TRBV and roughly 15 TRBJ segments were identified and used for gene usage analysis of CDR3 amino acid clonotypes. COPE and FqMerger were used to merge filtered high-quality paired reads into contigs. BLAST was used to align contigs to the IMGT TRBV, TRBD and TRBJ reference genes, and CDR3 was defined following IMGT. Any clonotype with a frequency above 0.1% was counted as a highly expanded clone. Shannon entropy served as the measure of repertoire diversity, while the Gini coefficient captured V-J evenness. A clonotype found in more than one individual was treated as public. TCRdb trimmed public reads at Q25 via fastp, called clones via MiXCR and kept in-frame beta chains. Duplicate CDR3 protein sequences are folded into a single record with the most common DNA and genes. These V and J calls are TCRdb output, not the study's own analysis. Within this sample are fewer than 400,000 distinct CDR3 sequences, with 18% of them counted one time only. The leading ten clones occupy less than 40% of the sample.

Inclusive of the bounding cysteine and phenylalanine, the CDR3 is 13 residues long. The DNA shown is the 39-base CDR3, in frame from base 1. After removal of 7 bases from V and 6 bases from J, the junction retains 9 bases not matched to a gene. Taken from the germline V gene, the CDR1 and CDR2 loops are SNHLY and FYNNEI. The sample's time point label is to be understood as: newly diagnosed GD, antithyroid drugs for less than 3 months. For both TCR sequencing and RNA sequencing, RNA was extracted from PBMCs in TRIzol. The diagnosis of Graves' disease was made according to American Thyroid Association guidelines. Patients for the study were recruited at an endocrinology department in Xi'an, China. From each patient, roughly 9 milliliters of peripheral blood was collected into an EDTA anticoagulant tube. Ficoll Paque Plus density gradient separation was used to isolate PBMCs, and no additional T cell sorting was done. An Agilent 2100 Bioanalyzer and agarose gel were used to check RNA quality, and a NanoDrop 2000 was used to measure RNA concentration.

The clonotype originates from a female donor with Graves disease. The sequencing used peripheral blood mononuclear cells (PBMCs), collected at new diagnosis, from a patient treated with antithyroid drugs. The chain uses TRBV2 and TRBJ2-7, and TRBD1 matches 7 of the central bases. The CDR3 amino acid sequence is: CASKHEGALEQYF. The DNA sequence is given as TGTGCCAGCAAGCACGAGGGGGCCCTCGAGCAGTACTTC.